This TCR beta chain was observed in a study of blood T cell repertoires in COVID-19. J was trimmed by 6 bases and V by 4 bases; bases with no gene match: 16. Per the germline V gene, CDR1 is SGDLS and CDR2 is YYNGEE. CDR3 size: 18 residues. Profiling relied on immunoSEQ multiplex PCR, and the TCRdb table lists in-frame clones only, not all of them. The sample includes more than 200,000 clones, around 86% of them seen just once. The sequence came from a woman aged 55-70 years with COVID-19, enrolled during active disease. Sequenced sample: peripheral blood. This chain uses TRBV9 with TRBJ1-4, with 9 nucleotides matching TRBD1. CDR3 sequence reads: CASSTTLGTGKGDEKLFF. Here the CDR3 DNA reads TGTGCCAGCAGCACAACCCTCGGGACAGGGAAAGGTGATGAAAAACTGTTTTTT.